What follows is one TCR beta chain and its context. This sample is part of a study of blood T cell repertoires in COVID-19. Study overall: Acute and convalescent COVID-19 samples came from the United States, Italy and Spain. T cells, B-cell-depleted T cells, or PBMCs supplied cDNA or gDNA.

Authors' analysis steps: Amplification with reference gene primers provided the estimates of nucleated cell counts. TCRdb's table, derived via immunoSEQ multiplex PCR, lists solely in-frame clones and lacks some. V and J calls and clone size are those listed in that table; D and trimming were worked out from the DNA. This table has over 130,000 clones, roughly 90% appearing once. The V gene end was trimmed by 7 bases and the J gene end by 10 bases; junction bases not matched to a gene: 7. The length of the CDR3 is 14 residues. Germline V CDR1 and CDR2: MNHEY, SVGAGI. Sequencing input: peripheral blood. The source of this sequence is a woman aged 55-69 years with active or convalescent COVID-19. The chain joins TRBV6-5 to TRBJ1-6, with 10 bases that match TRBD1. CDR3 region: CASTPGQGLSPLHF. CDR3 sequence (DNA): TGTGCCAGCACTCCGGGACAGGGGTTATCACCCCTCCACTTT.